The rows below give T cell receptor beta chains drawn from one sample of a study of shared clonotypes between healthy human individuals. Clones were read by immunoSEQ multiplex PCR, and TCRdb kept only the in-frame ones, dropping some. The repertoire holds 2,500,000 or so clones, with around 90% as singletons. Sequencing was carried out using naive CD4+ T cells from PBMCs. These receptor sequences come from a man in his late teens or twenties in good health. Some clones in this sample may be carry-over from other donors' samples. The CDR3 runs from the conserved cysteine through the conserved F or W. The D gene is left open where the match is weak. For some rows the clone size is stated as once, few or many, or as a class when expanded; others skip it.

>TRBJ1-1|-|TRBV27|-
CASSFLSGGREAFF
TGTGCCAGCAGTTTCCTGAGCGGGGGGCGTGAAGCTTTCTTT
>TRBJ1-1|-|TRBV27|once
CASSKPPPPEENEAFF
TGTGCCAGCAGTAAACCCCCCCCACCGGAGGAGAATGAAGCTTTCTTT
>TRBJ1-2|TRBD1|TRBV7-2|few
CASSFHDRDYGYTF
TGTGCCAGCAGCTTCCATGACAGGGACTATGGCTACACCTTC
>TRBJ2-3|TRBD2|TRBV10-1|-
CASSEAGLAGGYRPDTQYF
TGCGCCAGCAGTGAGGCCGGACTAGCGGGAGGGTACCGGCCAGATACGCAGTATTTT
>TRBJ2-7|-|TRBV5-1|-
CASSSGDRASYEQYF
TGCGCCAGCAGCTCGGGAGATCGGGCCTCCTACGAGCAGTACTTC
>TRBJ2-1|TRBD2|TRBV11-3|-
CASSSFSGSRDEQFF
TGTGCCAGCAGCTCGTTTAGCGGGAGCAGGGATGAGCAGTTCTTC
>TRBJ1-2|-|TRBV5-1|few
CASSLGSAGSGYTF
TGCGCCAGCAGCTTGGGATCGGCAGGAAGTGGCTACACCTTC
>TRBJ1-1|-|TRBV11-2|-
CASSLLSLNTEAFF
TGTGCCAGCAGCTTACTCTCGCTGAACACTGAAGCTTTCTTT
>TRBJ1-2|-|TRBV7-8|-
CASSLGPGGAHGYTF
TGTGCCAGCAGCTTAGGTCCCGGGGGGGCGCACGGCTACACCTTC
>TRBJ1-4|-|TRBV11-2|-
CASSVQGTNEKLFF
TGTGCCAGCAGCGTTCAGGGGACTAATGAAAAACTGTTTTTT
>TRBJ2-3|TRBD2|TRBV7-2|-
CASSLSGRTDTQYF
TGTGCCAGCAGCTTAAGCGGGAGGACAGATACGCAGTATTTT
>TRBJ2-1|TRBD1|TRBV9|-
CASSVGQGVNEQFF
TGTGCCAGCAGCGTAGGGCAGGGGGTTAATGAGCAGTTCTTC
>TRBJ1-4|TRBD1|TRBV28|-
CASSPSTGGGEKLFF
TGTGCCAGCAGTCCATCGACAGGGGGCGGAGAAAAACTGTTTTTT
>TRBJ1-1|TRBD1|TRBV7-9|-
CASTIGQVNTEAFF
TGTGCCAGTACCATAGGACAGGTGAACACTGAAGCTTTCTTT
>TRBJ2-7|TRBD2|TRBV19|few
CASSRTSGSSYEQYF
TGTGCCAGTAGTCGGACTAGCGGGAGCTCCTACGAGCAGTACTTC
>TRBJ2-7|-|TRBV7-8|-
CASSLDIPSEQYF
TGTGCCAGCAGCTTAGACATCCCCTCCGAGCAGTACTTC
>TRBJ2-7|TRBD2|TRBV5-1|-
CASSLGRSGRSSEQYF
TGCGCCAGCAGCTTGGGGCGTAGCGGGAGGTCGAGTGAGCAGTACTTC
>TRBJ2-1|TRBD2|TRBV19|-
CASTPNSGGYNEQFF
TGTGCCAGTACTCCTAACTCGGGGGGGTACAATGAGCAGTTCTTC
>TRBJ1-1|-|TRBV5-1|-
CASSPSGNMNTEAFF
TGCGCCAGCAGCCCCTCCGGGAACATGAACACTGAAGCTTTCTTT
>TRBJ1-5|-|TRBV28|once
CASSLSGGLSNQPQHF
TGTGCCAGCAGTTTAAGCGGGGGTTTAAGCAATCAGCCCCAGCATTTT
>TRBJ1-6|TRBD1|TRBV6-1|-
CASSGNDRGWNSPLHF
TGTGCCAGCAGTGGTAACGACAGGGGTTGGAATTCACCCCTCCACTTT
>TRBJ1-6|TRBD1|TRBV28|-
CASRPGTGHSPLHF
TGTGCCAGCAGACCCGGGACAGGACATTCACCCCTCCACTTT
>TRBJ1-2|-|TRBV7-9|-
CASSSRVFHLNYGYTF
TGTGCCAGCAGCTCGCGGGTTTTCCACCTTAACTATGGCTACACCTTC
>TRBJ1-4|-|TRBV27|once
CASSQTWGEKLFF
TGTGCCAGCAGTCAGACTTGGGGGGAAAAACTGTTTTTT
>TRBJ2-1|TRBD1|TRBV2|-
CASSPGTGVQFF
TGTGCCAGCAGTCCCGGGACAGGGGTGCAGTTCTTC
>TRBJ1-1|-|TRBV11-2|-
CASSLGLGRNLVGTEAFF
TGTGCCAGCAGCTTAGGTCTGGGACGGAACCTCGTTGGGACTGAAGCTTTCTTT
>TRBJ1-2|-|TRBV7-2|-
CASSLRLVNYGYTF
TGTGCCAGCAGCCTCCGACTGGTTAACTATGGCTACACCTTC
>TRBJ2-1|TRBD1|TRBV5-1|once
CASSREGQGAYNEQFF
TGCGCCAGCAGTCGAGAGGGACAGGGGGCCTACAATGAGCAGTTCTTC
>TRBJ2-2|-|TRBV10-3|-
CAISESVILLRNTGELFF
TGTGCCATCAGTGAGTCTGTTATATTGTTGCGGAACACCGGGGAGCTGTTTTTT
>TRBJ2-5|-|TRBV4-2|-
CASSQRERQEETQYF
TGTGCCAGCAGCCAACGGGAAAGACAAGAAGAGACCCAGTACTTC
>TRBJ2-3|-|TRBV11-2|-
CASTRVEDTQYF
TGTGCCAGCACTCGAGTGGAAGATACGCAGTATTTT
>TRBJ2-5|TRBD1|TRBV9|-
CASSRRGTAQETQYF
TGTGCCAGCAGCCGCCGAGGGACAGCCCAAGAGACCCAGTACTTC
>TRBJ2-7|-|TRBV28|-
CASSLRYEQYF
TGTGCCAGCAGCCTCCGCTACGAGCAGTACTTC
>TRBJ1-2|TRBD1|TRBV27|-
CASSRAGTDNYGYTF
TGTGCCAGCAGTAGAGCCGGGACAGATAACTATGGCTACACCTTC
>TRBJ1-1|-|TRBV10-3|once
CATFARDGMNTEAFF
TGTGCCACCTTCGCCCGGGACGGTATGAACACTGAAGCTTTCTTT
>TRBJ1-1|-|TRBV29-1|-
CSVGPAGFLNTEAFF
TGCAGCGTTGGCCCAGCTGGGTTTCTGAACACTGAAGCTTTCTTT
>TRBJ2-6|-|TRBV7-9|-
CASSSGGWSGANVLTF
TGTGCCAGCAGCTCTGGGGGCTGGAGTGGGGCCAACGTCCTGACTTTC
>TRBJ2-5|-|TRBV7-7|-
CASSRPCGLETQYF
TGTGCCAGCAGCCGACCCTGCGGATTGGAGACCCAGTACTTC
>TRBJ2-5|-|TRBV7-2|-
CASSLGGSQETQYF
TGTGCCAGCAGCTTAGGGGGGTCCCAGGAGACCCAGTACTTC
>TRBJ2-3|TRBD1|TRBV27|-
CASRRTGGIWSDTQYF
TGTGCCAGCAGGAGGACAGGGGGCATATGGTCAGATACGCAGTATTTT
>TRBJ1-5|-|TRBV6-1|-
CASSERRASSNQPQHF
TGTGCCAGCAGTGAAAGAAGGGCTTCTAGCAATCAGCCCCAGCATTTT
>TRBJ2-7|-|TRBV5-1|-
CASSAGARGEQYF
TGCGCCAGCAGCGCAGGGGCGCGAGGCGAGCAGTACTTC
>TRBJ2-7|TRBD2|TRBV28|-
CASRSGRDYEQYF
TGTGCCAGCCGTAGCGGGAGGGACTACGAGCAGTACTTC
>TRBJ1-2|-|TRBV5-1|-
CASSSMPGYGYTF
TGCGCCAGCAGCTCAATGCCAGGGTATGGCTACACCTTC